The 8 T cell receptor beta chains listed next were all sequenced from one sample in a study of blood T cell repertoires in COVID-19. The repertoire was sequenced with immunoSEQ multiplex PCR; TCRdb's copy has only in-frame clones and lacks some. The profile shows roughly 70,000 clones, roughly 72% of them singletons. The sample was peripheral blood. These receptors originate from a man aged 55 to 69 with COVID-19, enrolled during active disease.

This chain connects TRBV3-1 (or the pseudogene TRBV3-2) to TRBJ2-3; 9 nucleotides align to TRBD1. This CDR3 region has 15 residues. V lost 0 bases to trimming and J lost 8 bases; unmatched junction nucleotides: 6. Germline-derived CDR1 and CDR2 are LGHDT and YNNKEL (reference sequence). The CDR3 reads CASSQDTTGGRTQYF. CDR3 nucleotide sequence: TGTGCCAGCAGCCAAGATACGACAGGGGGTCGTACGCAGTATTTT.

The chain joins TRBV12-3 or TRBV12-4 to TRBJ1-1; TRBD1 is a possible D gene (5 bases). V was shortened by 1 base and J by 4 bases, with 7 bases between the two germline ends. The CDR3 extends over 13 amino acids. This CDR3 is CASSLGQFTEAFF. In DNA form, the CDR3 reads TGTGCCAGCAGTTTAGGACAGTTCACTGAAGCTTTCTTT.

V usage is TRBV4-2 and J usage is TRBJ2-5, with 9 nucleotides matching TRBD2. Unmatched junction bases numbered 2, after V lost 1 base and J lost 2 bases. CDR3 length equals 15 residues. The germline CDR1 and CDR2 sequences are LGHNA and YNFKEQ. As DNA, the CDR3 is TGTGCCAGCAGCCAAGTAGCGGGGGCTCAAGAGACCCAGTACTTC. This codes for CASSQVAGAQETQYF.

The rearrangement uses TRBV28 and TRBJ1-4, with D uncertain. The germline V gene encodes CDR1 MDHEN and CDR2 SYDVKM. Trimming cost V 5 bases and J 0 bases, with 13 bases left between them. The CDR3 totals 16 residues. The CDR3 region is CASSAPGRATNEKLFF. The DNA for the CDR3 is TGTGCCAGCAGTGCCCCCGGGAGGGCAACTAATGAAAAACTGTTTTTT. The full variable domain, its missing parts supplied by reference TRBV28 and TRBJ1-4, is DVKVTQSSRYLVKRTGEKVFLECVQDMDHENMFWYRQDPGLGLRLIYFSYDVKMKEKGDIPEGYSVSREKKERFSLILESASTNQTSMYLCASSAPGRATNEKLFFGSGTQLSVL.

With regard to this clone: The same CDR3 also results from other DNA sequences found in this sample. This chain uses TRBV3-1 (or the pseudogene TRBV3-2) with TRBJ2-1; 7 positions match TRBD2. J was trimmed by 6 bases and V by 4 bases; bases with no gene match: 0. Per the germline V gene, CDR1 is LGHDT and CDR2 is YNNKEL (reference sequence). This CDR3 region has 12 residues. The CDR3 DNA is TGTGCCAGCAGCCCTAGCGGCAATGAGCAGTTCTTC. Residues: CASSPSGNEQFF.

The CDR3 is CASSVGPSTYEQYF. For the CDR3, the DNA is TGTGCCAGCAGCGTAGGTCCTAGCACCTACGAGCAGTACTTC. The V call is TRBV9, the J call TRBJ2-7; D may be TRBD2 (5 bases). V was shortened by 0 bases and J by 2 bases, with 9 bases between the two germline ends. The CDR3 contains 14 residues. CDR1 SGDLS and CDR2 YYNGEE come from the germline V gene.

This chain joins TRBV2 and TRBJ2-1; a weak D match, TRBD2 (6 bases). Trimming removed 4 bases from V and 15 bases from J, with 13 bases in between. From germline, CDR1 is SNHLY and CDR2 FYNNEI. This CDR3 contains 11 residues. The CDR3 is CASSAYGSVFF. The CDR3 DNA is TGTGCCAGCAGTGCCTACGGGAGTGTGTTCTTC. The entire variable domain, with the rest obtained from reference TRBV2 and TRBJ2-1, is as follows: EPEVTQTPSHQVTQMGQEVILRCVPISNHLYFYWYRQILGQKVEFLVSFYNNEISEKSEIFDDQFSVERPDGSNFTLKIRSTKLEDSAMYFCASSAYGSVFFGPGTRLTVL.

This clone was counted ten times or more. The chain couples TRBV4-2 to TRBJ2-7, with a weak D call TRBD1 (6 bases). The CDR3 has 13 amino acids. Per germline, CDR1 LGHNA and CDR2 YNFKEQ. V was trimmed by 3 bases and J by 7 bases, leaving 13 bases between them. The CDR3 spells CASSQGPQGEQYF. The CDR3, as DNA: TGTGCCAGCAGCCAGGGACCCCAGGGGGAGCAGTACTTC.